This T cell receptor beta chain was documented in a study of shared clonotypes between healthy human individuals. Study overall: Each donor contributed plates that comprised three CD4 naive, three CD4 memory, two CD8 naive and one CD8 memory.

On this clone: Its antigen is not identified.

The CDR3 is 18 residues long. V shed 4 bases, J shed 0 bases, and the junction held 8 bases outside the gene matches. An assay was performed, and its level was deep. In the study's own analysis: Filtering differed for immunoSEQ, which gave only junction sequences without quality scores. Sequencing used immunoSEQ multiplex PCR; TCRdb keeps in-frame clones, though not all of them. That table furnishes V, J and clone size, whereas the DNA furnished D and trimming. The sample lists roughly 530,000 clones, 90% to 96% occurring once. Study observations and caveats: Clonotypes that were shared across a handful of donors made up around 4.6% of naive CD4 clonotypes.

This clonotype was sampled from a woman in her twenties or thirties in good health. This chain connects TRBV5-3 to TRBJ2-1; 12 bases map to TRBD2. TRBV5-3 qualifies as an ORF whose function is uncertain. The specimen sequenced was naive CD4+ T cells sorted from blood. Subset indicated: CD45RA+ positively selected. CDR3 coding DNA: TGTGCCAGAAGCCGTTGGACTAGCGGGGTTCCCTCCTACAATGAGCAGTTCTTC. It codes for CARSRWTSGVPSYNEQFF.